This T cell receptor beta chain was profiled in a study of Graves' ophthalmopathy and Graves' hyperthyroidism. The study, taken as a whole, reports: A model built from 13 signatures distinguished ophthalmopathy from stable hyperthyroidism with 87.88% sensitivity and less than 83% specificity.

This clonotype occurred many times. The antigen is unknown. The germline gives CDR1 DFQATT, CDR2 SNEGSKA (reference sequence). The CDR3 extends over 15 amino acids. Trimming shortened V by 3 bases and J by 5 bases, and 19 bases separated the two germline ends. Orbital computed tomography, together with clinical symptoms, serum thyroxine, TRAb and thyroid ultrasound, was used for diagnosis. Amplification of the TCR beta CDR3 regions used RNA transcripts (as template). RT-PCR with HTBI primers came first, then second-round multiplex PCR. One entry per CDR3 protein results from TCRdb running MiXCR on the multiplex PCR reads. Among hundreds of thousands of distinct CDR3 sequences listed, 20% to 25% were seen once.

The clonotype comes from a woman between 18 and 29 years old with stable Graves' hyperthyroidism. The sequencing sample was made of peripheral blood. The V and J genes are TRBV20-1 and TRBJ2-5; D possibly corresponds to TRBD2 (6 bases). The CDR3 is CSARTGWEVRETQYF. DNA of the CDR3: TGCAGTGCTAGGACGGGATGGGAGGTTAGGGAGACCCAGTACTTC.